This T cell receptor (beta chain) was recorded in a study of molecular identifiers for immune sequencing clone quantification (dated by TCRdb to 2017 to 2018). Turning to the overall study: In a replicate experiment, RNA from around 18,000 or 91,000 naive CD8 T cells was split into five aliquots, four of which were sequenced. This methods study benchmarked molecular-identifier clustering-based TCR repertoire sequencing (MIDCIRS) and TCR RNA copy counting, using CD8 T cells to do so. The full study reports these points: Identical TCR molecules sharing a barcode could cause highly expanded clone sizes to be underestimated. Modeling indicated 2.5 to 3 TCR RNA copies recovered per cell, compared with about 9.7 by digital PCR, which implies a capture efficiency of approximately 30%. Clones above 20 RNA copies held over 97% of molecules in CMV-specific effector cells but under 1% in naive cells. When barcode sub-clustering was left out, chimeric consensus sequences inflated TCR diversity, with chimeras reaching as high as 47%. The naive libraries included spiked-in Jurkat TCR RNA (roughly eleven copies' worth), and this Jurkat TCR RNA is not part of the donor repertoire. A single cell's worth of spiked-in Jurkat TCR RNA was reported detectable even among some 920,000 naive CD8 T cells.

The CDR3 covers 14 residues, taking in both the cysteine and the phenylalanine. Only the CDR3 part of the read is kept: 42 bases, read in frame from the first base. CDR1 and CDR2, looked up from the germline V gene (reference sequence), are MNHEY and SMNVEV. At the junction V is shortened by 6 bases and J by 9 bases; bases outside the gene matches: 13. Libraries of naive CD8 T cells were built from anywhere between about 18,000 and 1,000,000 sorted cells, with 10%, 30% or 50% of the purified RNA used. On a BD FACSAria II, naive CD8 T cells were FACS-sorted as CD8+CD4-CCR7+CD45RA+ and collected into RLT Plus buffer. To test detection sensitivity, Jurkat RNA equivalent to more than 8 TCR copies was spiked into samples of about 18,000-1,000,000 naive CD8 T cells. Enrichment of CD8 T cells was done with RosetteSep CD8+ T Cell Enrichment Cocktail plus Ficoll-Paque, and ACK red cell lysis came afterward.

Library construction relied on PCR. TCRdb names NextSeq 500 as the instrument used. Bulk TCR libraries were prepared as previously described, using TCR primers listed in Table S5. Purification of total RNA was performed with the Qiagen AllPrep DNA/RNA kit. Before analysis, reads from multiple sequencing runs of the same library were pooled. The source study handled its data this way. Only reads with exact TCR constant sequence were kept, trimmed to 150 nt, and grouped by their 12-nt molecular barcodes. Reads inside each barcode group were sub-clustered using a 15% Levenshtein threshold, and a quality-weighted consensus sequence was constructed for each RNA molecule. Non-functional sequences were filtered out, along with any lower-count sequence sitting one edit away from another sequence. Based on fitting two negative binomial distributions, any barcode sub-cluster with under 20% of the maximum read count was discarded. TCRdb cleaned the public reads at Q25 with fastp, built clones with MiXCR and kept in-frame beta chains. Each record represents a unique CDR3 protein, reported with the most common genes and DNA among its rows. These V and J calls originate from TCRdb's pipeline instead of the authors' own analysis. The table for this sample lists around 100,000 distinct CDR3 sequences; roughly 34% of them were counted only once. The biggest ten clones account for around 3.8% of the sample.

As regards this clonotype: Its antigen is not yet known. One base away there is no much larger clone; base qualities are not given.

The receptor's source is a human donor in good health. Some libraries in this study had Jurkat cell RNA spiked in. The chain was built from TRBV27 and TRBJ2-7, with 8 bases in between that match TRBD2. Specimen: naive CD8+ T cells from blood, with Jurkat cell RNA spiked in. The sample's cell subset or site, from its label and the paper: FACS-sorted CD8+CD4-CCR7+CD45RA+ naive T cells. The DNA sequence is as follows: TGTGCCAGCAGCCGGTACGGGGGGGCTAGTGCGCAGTACTTC. This translates into CASSRYGGASAQYF.